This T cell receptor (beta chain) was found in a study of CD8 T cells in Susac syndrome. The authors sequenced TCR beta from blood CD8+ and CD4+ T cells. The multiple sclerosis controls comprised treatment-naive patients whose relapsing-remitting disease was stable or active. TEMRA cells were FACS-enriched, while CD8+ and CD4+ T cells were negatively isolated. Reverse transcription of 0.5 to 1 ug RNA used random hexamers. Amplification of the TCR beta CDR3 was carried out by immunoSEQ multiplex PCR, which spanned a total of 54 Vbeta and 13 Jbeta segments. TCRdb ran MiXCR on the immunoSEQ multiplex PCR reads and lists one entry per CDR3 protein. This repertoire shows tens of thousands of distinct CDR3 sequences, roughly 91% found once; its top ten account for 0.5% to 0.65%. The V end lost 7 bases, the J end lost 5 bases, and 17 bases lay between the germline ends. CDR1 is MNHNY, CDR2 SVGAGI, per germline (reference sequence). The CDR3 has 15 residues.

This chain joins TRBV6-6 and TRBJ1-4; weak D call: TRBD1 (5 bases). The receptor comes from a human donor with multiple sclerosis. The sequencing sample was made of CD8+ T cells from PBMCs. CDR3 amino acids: CASTNLGRPNEKLFF. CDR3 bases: TGTGCCAGCACCAACCTGGGACGTCCGAATGAAAAACTGTTTTTT.